This T cell receptor (beta chain) was recovered during a study of T cells in Graves' hyperthyroidism and ophthalmopathy. Overall study results and limits: Researchers report that a 13 V-J model separated ophthalmopathy from stable hyperthyroidism.

The V gene's germline CDR1 is MNHEY and CDR2 SMNVEV (reference sequence). This CDR3 contains 15 residues. V lost 4 bases, J lost 4 bases, and 7 bases stayed unmatched. In the case of this clonotype: Its cognate antigen is unknown.

For ophthalmopathy patients, the Clinical Activity Score was at least 3 and the NOSPECS grade at least 4; duration was under 3 months. Thyroid ultrasound, orbital computed tomography, clinical symptoms, and serum thyroxine and TRAb underpinned diagnoses. Fresh peripheral blood, 9.5 to 10 ml of it, supplied the PBMCs. Amplification of TCR beta CDR3 regions was performed using RNA transcripts as template. The HTBI primer set drove a first-round RT-PCR of the TCR CDR3. TCRdb re-called the multiplex PCR reads through MiXCR, storing one row per CDR3 protein. The table shows hundreds of thousands of distinct CDR3 sequences, with around 15% occurring only once.

Sequencing was carried out using blood. This TCR derives from a woman aged 50 to 60 with Graves' ophthalmopathy. The chain is built from TRBV27 and TRBJ2-5; TRBD1 matches 9 bases. The chain's CDR3 is CASSSGQGSAETQYF. The CDR3 DNA is TGTGCCAGCAGTTCAGGACAGGGGTCGGCAGAGACCCAGTACTTC.